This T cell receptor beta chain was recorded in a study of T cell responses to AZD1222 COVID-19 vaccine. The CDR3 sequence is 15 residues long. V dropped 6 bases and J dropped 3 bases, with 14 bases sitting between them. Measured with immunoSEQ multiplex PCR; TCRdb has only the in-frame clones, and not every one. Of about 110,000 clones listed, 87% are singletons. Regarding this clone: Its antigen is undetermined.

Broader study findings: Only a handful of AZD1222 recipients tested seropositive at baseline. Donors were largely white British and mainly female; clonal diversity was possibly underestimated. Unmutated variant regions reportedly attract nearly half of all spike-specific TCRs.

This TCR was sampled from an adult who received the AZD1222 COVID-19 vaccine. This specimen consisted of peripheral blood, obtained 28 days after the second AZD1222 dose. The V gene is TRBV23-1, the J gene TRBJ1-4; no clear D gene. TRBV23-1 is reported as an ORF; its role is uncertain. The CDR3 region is CASRFKQQSNEKLFF. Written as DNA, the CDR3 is TGCGCCAGCAGATTCAAGCAGCAATCTAATGAAAAACTGTTTTTT.